This entry lists 29 T cell receptor beta chains sequenced from one sample in a study of tumor-infiltrating lymphocytes in primary liver carcinoma. Researchers generated TCR beta cDNA from about 450 ng of total RNA, relying on a constant-region primer. Slightly modified ARM-PCR, run as three nested multiplex PCR rounds, produced the TCR beta libraries. Amplification in the first two PCR rounds was performed using TRBV1-TRBV30 forward primers and a C-beta reverse primer for roughly 9 cycles each. A single record per CDR3 protein comes from TCRdb applying MiXCR to the multiplex PCR reads. The profile shows roughly 80,000 distinct CDR3 sequences, around 70% of them singletons. Co-extracted RNA and DNA came from roughly 20-30 mg of unsorted bulk tissue. Sequencing used liver tumor tissue from sampling region 1. Subset indicated: tumor region T1, superior pole. Every receptor here comes from a man between 40 and 49 years old with primary liver carcinoma and hepatitis B virus infection.

Turning to this clonotype: A much larger clone is a single base away; this may be a read error. The chain joins TRBV6-2 or TRBV6-3 to TRBJ2-7; D is tentatively TRBD1 or TRBD2 (5 bases each). CDR3 length: 14 residues. Germline lookup yields CDR1 MNHEY and CDR2 SVGEGT. CDR3 nucleotides: TGTACCAGCAGGTCTCCCGGGGACCTCTACGAGCAGTACTTC. Its translation: CTSRSPGDLYEQYF.

About this clonotype itself: Since no conserved phenylalanine or tryptophan closes the CDR3, a read error is the likely cause. This chain joins TRBV29-1 and TRBJ2-1, with 9 positions matching TRBD1. This CDR3 is 13 amino acids long. Per the germline V gene, CDR1 is SQVTM and CDR2 is ANQGSEA. The CDR3 DNA follows: TGCAGGGTCGCTGGGACAGGGTTGAATGAACAGTTCCTC. Translated, it gives CRVAGTGLNEQFL.

Notes on this clonotype: At one boundary the junction diverges from the germline segment, which might be a read error. The chain employs TRBV5-1 and TRBJ2-5; D is perhaps TRBD2 (6 bases). Germline CDR1 reads SGHRS; CDR2 reads YFSETQ. This CDR3 region has 14 residues. CDR3 residues: CVSSLVGGDETQYF. CDR3 sequence (DNA): TGCGTCAGCAGCTTGGTCGGCGGGGACGAGACCCAGTATTTC.

As to this clonotype: One end of the junction is discordant with germline, which a read error may explain. The chain links TRBV29-1 to TRBJ2-5; D possibly corresponds to TRBD2 (6 bases). CDR3 length: 13 residues. The V gene's germline CDR1 is SQVTM and CDR2 ANQGSEA. CDR3 region: CSIDRWEVETQYF. Written as DNA, the CDR3 is TGCAGCATTGATAGGTGGGAGGTGGAGACCCAGTACTTC. Looking up the rest from reference TRBV29-1 and TRBJ2-5 gives the full variable domain: SAVISQKPSRDICQRGTSLTIQCQVDSQVTMMFWYRQQPGQSLTLIATANQGSEATYESGFVIDKFPISRPNLTFSTLTVSNMSPEDSSIYLCSIDRWEVETQYFGPGTRLLVL.

Points on this clonotype: At one of its ends the junction is not consistent with the germline gene, which may arise from a read error. The chain links TRBV6-1 to TRBJ1-4; D remains unclear. Germline V CDR1 and CDR2: MNHNS, SASEGT. This CDR3 comprises 13 residues. CDR3 sequence (DNA): TGTGCCAGCAGGAAGCGGGAGAGGGAAGAAATATTATTT. Its protein product is CASRKREREEILF.

As concerns this clonotype: The missing conserved phenylalanine or tryptophan at the end of this CDR3 makes a read error likely. The DNA is left out, because the CDR3 cannot be placed on it with certainty; the CDR3 is given as TCRdb lists it. The chain couples TRBV11-2 to TRBJ2-2; the table's D call of TRBD2 was not tested on the DNA. Germline-derived CDR1 and CDR2 are SGHAT and FQNNGV. The CDR3 has 16 residues if both end residues are counted. CDR3 sequence reads: CASSLMALAGTGEMFS.

J is TRBJ2-7 and V is TRBV6-5; tentatively, D is TRBD1 or TRBD2 (5 bases each). CDR1 is MNHEY and CDR2 is SVGAGI in the germline V gene. This CDR3 comprises 15 residues. Trimming left V 8 bases short and J 2 bases short, with 19 bases between. The CDR3 protein is CASGGGSPPTYEQYF. Written as DNA, the CDR3 is TGTGCCAGCGGGGGTGGCTCCCCTCCCACCTACGAGCAGTACTTC.

Comments on this clonotype: An end of the junction does not agree with germline; a read error may underlie this. The rearrangement joins TRBV5-4 to TRBJ2-5, with D possibly matching TRBD2 (6 bases). The CDR3 has 14 residues. Germline CDR1 is SGHNT and CDR2 is YYREEE (reference sequence). The CDR3 bases are TGTACCAGCAGCTCAGGGACTGACACGGGGCACCACTACTTC. It is translated as CTSSSGTDTGHHYF.

The gene calls are TRBV7-9 and TRBJ1-6; 7 bases match TRBD1. The trim removed 9 bases at V and 8 bases at J, leaving 10 bases unmatched. Germline V gives CDR1 SEHNR, CDR2 FQNEAQ (reference sequence). There are 14 residues in the CDR3. In DNA, the CDR3 is TGTGCCAGGAGCCGGGACAGTTATGATTCACCCCTCCACTTT. Its translation: CARSRDSYDSPLHF.

The genes are TRBV11-2 and TRBJ2-7; 13 nucleotides align to TRBD2. The germline V gene encodes CDR1 SGHAT and CDR2 FQNNGV. The CDR3 extends over 22 amino acids. V trimming: 3 bases; J trimming: 7 bases; junction bases outside the gene matches: 27. The CDR3 nucleotides are TGTGCCAGCAGCTTGAGACCTAACAGAGTAGGACTAGCGGGAGAAACAAAGGTTGAGCAGTACTTC. It translates to CASSLRPNRVGLAGETKVEQYF.

Of note for this clonotype: Compared with germline, one end of the junction differs, possibly owing to a read error. The V and J genes are TRBV28 and TRBJ2-4; the match to TRBD2 covers 11 bases. This CDR3 region has 18 residues. CDR1 and CDR2 from the germline V gene are MDHEN and SYDVKM. The CDR3 loop reads CASSRGLAVLLAKNILYF. As DNA, the CDR3 is TGTGCCAGCAGTCGGGGACTAGCGGTCCTCCTAGCCAAAAACATTCTGTACTTC.

As for this clonotype: This may arise from a read error, as a much more abundant clone is one base away. This rearrangement joins TRBV6-5 to TRBJ2-7; 7 bases match TRBD2. CDR3 length equals 15 residues. V was clipped by 8 bases and J by 2 bases; unmatched bases: 12. Germline-derived CDR1 and CDR2 are MNHEY and SVGAGI. The CDR3 is CASFPVAGLTYEQYF. Written as DNA, the CDR3 is TGTGCCAGCTTCCCCGTGGCGGGACTAACCTACGAGCAGTACTTC.

A remark on this clonotype: The conserved closing phenylalanine or tryptophan is absent in this CDR3, likely reflecting a read error. The chain carries TRBV29-1 and TRBJ2-7, with D unresolved. Looked up from germline, CDR1 is SQVTM and CDR2 is ANQGSEA. The CDR3 spans 13 residues. Trimming shortened V by 3 bases and J by 2 bases, and 11 bases separated the two germline ends. The CDR3: CSVDREGTYEQYY. The CDR3 DNA reads TGCAGCGTTGATAGGGAAGGTACCTACGAGCAGTACTAC.

This chain's CDR3 is CASNDTSGSPRNEQFF. For the CDR3, the DNA is TGCGCCAGCAATGATACTAGCGGGAGTCCTAGAAATGAGCAGTTCTTC. The chain links TRBV10-1 to TRBJ2-1; TRBD2 agrees at 11 bases. The germline V gene encodes CDR1 WNHNN and CDR2 SYGVQD (reference sequence). Unmatched junction bases numbered 12, after V lost 7 bases and J lost 7 bases. This CDR3 contains 16 residues.

This clonotype was detected only a few times. The junction shows a germline mismatch at one end, possibly a read error. The V gene is TRBV7-9, the J gene TRBJ2-1; 7 nucleotides match TRBD2. Germline CDR1 reads SEHNR; CDR2 reads FQNEAQ (reference sequence). This CDR3 has 17 amino acids. CDR3 sequence: CASSLASGGRSYNELFF. As DNA, the CDR3 is TGTGCCAGCAGCTTAGCGTCGGGCGGGAGATCCTACAATGAGCTGTTCTTC.

As concerns this clonotype: One end of the junction fails to match germline, which may point to a read error. The chain combines TRBV6-5 with TRBJ2-2, with D tentatively TRBD2 (5 bases). CDR3 length equals 14 residues. Germline loops: CDR1 MNHEY, CDR2 SVGAGI. CDR3 residues: CASSYWPSTGELFF. The CDR3, as DNA: TGTGCCAGCAGTTACTGGCCATCCACCGGGGAGCTATTTTTT.

Details on this clonotype: The junction departs from the called germline gene at one end, perhaps through a read error. The CDR3 spells CASSPQALMNTEVFF. For the CDR3, the DNA is TGTGCCAGCAGCCCTCAGGCGCTAATGAACACTGAAGTTTTCTTT. The chain uses TRBV7-9 and TRBJ1-1; no reliable D call. This CDR3 contains 15 residues. Germline V gene lookup returns CDR1 SEHNR and CDR2 FQNEAQ (reference sequence). The whole variable domain, remainder taken from reference TRBV7-9 and TRBJ1-1, is DTGVSQNPRHKITKRGQNVTFRCDPISEHNRLYWYRQTLGQGPEFLTYFQNEAQLEKSRLLSDRFSAERPKGSFSTLEIQRTEQGDSAMYLCASSPQALMNTEVFFGQGTRLTVV.

On this clonotype: Mismatch with germline at one junction end may stem from a read error. The chain links TRBV11-2 to TRBJ1-2, with D possibly TRBD1 on 5 matching bases. Germline CDR1 is SGHAT and CDR2 is FQNNGV. This CDR3 comprises 14 residues. The DNA for the CDR3 is TGTGCCAGCAGAGAGAGGGACTCCATCTATGGCTACACTTTC. Protein: CASRERDSIYGYTF.

This clonotype was counted once. The chain employs TRBV29-1 and TRBJ2-7, with D unclear. Trimming took 7 bases from V and 8 from J, leaving 15 bases between them. Germline V lookup: CDR1 SQVTM, CDR2 ANQGSEA. This CDR3 contains 11 residues. CDR3 nucleotides: TGCAGCGGTACACAAGGGTGGAAGCAGTACTTC. Protein product: CSGTQGWKQYF.

Details on this clonotype: A read error is possible here, since a much larger clone lies one base away. This sequence joins TRBV28 and TRBJ2-5, with D tentatively TRBD2 (6 bases). Germline V CDR1 and CDR2: MDHEN, SYDVKM. This CDR3 is 14 amino acids long. V was clipped by 5 bases and J by 4 bases, with 14 bases between them. This CDR3 reads CASSPGRGRETQYF. CDR3 DNA sequence: TGTGCCAGCAGTCCGGGACGGGGGAGAGAGACCCAGTACTTC.

There are a few counts of this clonotype. The chain has TRBV28 and TRBJ2-2; TRBD2 aligns across 11 bases. From germline, CDR1 is MDHEN and CDR2 SYDVKM. V was pared by 0 bases and J by 3 bases, with 0 bases of the junction left unmatched. The CDR3 length is 16 residues. The CDR3, as DNA: TGTGCCAGCAGTTTATGGACTAGCGGGGACACCGGGGAGCTGTTTTTT. It yields the protein CASSLWTSGDTGELFF.

Details on this clonotype: At one end, the junction sequence differs from germline, possibly due to a read error. V gene TRBV5-6 combines with J gene TRBJ1-1, with D possibly matching TRBD1 (5 bases). This CDR3 region has 14 residues. CDR1 SGHDT and CDR2 YYEEEE come from the germline V gene. This CDR3 reads CASCLGLMNTEASF. As DNA, the CDR3 is TGTGCCAGCTGCTTGGGGCTGATGAACACTGAAGCTTCCTTT.

To note about this clonotype: Its ends do not fully match the called genes, so a read error is possible. CDR3 sequence: CTSSPRRGDTQFF. CDR3 DNA: TGTACCAGCAGCCCGAGACGGGGGGATACGCAGTTTTTT. The chain couples TRBV13 to TRBJ2-3; TRBD2 aligns across 7 bases. Germline loops: CDR1 PRHDT, CDR2 FYEKMQ (reference sequence). This CDR3 comprises 13 residues.

With respect to this clonotype: Relative to the germline gene, one junction end is altered; a read error may explain this. The rearrangement uses TRBV11-2 and TRBJ2-7; D is unresolved. The CDR3 length is 15 residues. Germline CDR1 SGHAT, CDR2 FQNNGV. CDR3 in amino acids: CASSPYVGISYEQYF. The DNA of the CDR3 is TGTGCCAGCAGCCCATATGTGGGAATATCCTACGAACAGTACTTC.

V is TRBV28 and J is TRBJ2-7; 7 positions match TRBD1. This CDR3 comprises 14 residues. The germline gives CDR1 MDHEN, CDR2 SYDVKM. CDR3 nucleotide sequence: TGTGCAGGCACCAAGGGGGCAGGGGGCTACGAGCAGTACTTC. Translation gives CAGTKGAGGYEQYF.

Concerning this clonotype itself: This likely comes from a read error, as the CDR3 has no conserved phenylalanine or tryptophan at its end. Because the CDR3's place on the DNA is in doubt, the DNA is left out and the CDR3 is given as listed by TCRdb. The chain has TRBV29-1 and TRBJ2-5; TRBD2 reflects the table's D call only, with no check against the DNA. Germline V gives CDR1 SQVTM, CDR2 ANQGSEA. The CDR3 adds up to 13 amino acids, both ends counted. The CDR3 here is CNVAGRAAETQYI.

Details on this clonotype: The junction and the germline gene differ at one end; a read error may be behind it. Here the CDR3 reads CSVGGRGAETQYF. The CDR3 nucleotides are TGCAGCGTTGGTGGGAGGGGCGCCGAGACCCAATACTTC. V is TRBV29-1 and J is TRBJ2-5, with 7 bases matching TRBD2. The germline gives CDR1 SQVTM, CDR2 ANQGSEA. The CDR3 totals 13 residues.

On this clonotype: One end of the junction fails to match germline, which may point to a read error. The gene calls are TRBV12-3 or TRBV12-4 and TRBJ2-7; 8 bases map to TRBD1. The CDR3 contains 15 residues. CDR3 nucleotide sequence: TGTGCCAACAGCCGTACAGGGGGGTTGTCCTACGCGCAGTACTTC. Amino acid sequence: CANSRTGGLSYAQYF.

About this clonotype: Here the CDR3 omits its conserved ending phenylalanine or tryptophan, so a read error is the likely source. The chain carries TRBV12-3 or TRBV12-4 and TRBJ2-5; TRBD2 matches at 7 bases. The trim removed 6 bases at V and 3 bases at J, leaving 4 bases unmatched. The CDR3 has 13 amino acids. This chain's CDR3 is CASSGTTKETQYP. For the CDR3, the DNA is TGTGCCAGCAGCGGGACTACCAAAGAGACCCAGTACCCC.